Sequencing of this T cell receptor (beta chain) was carried out in a study of cytomegalovirus exposure and HLA in healthy donors. Notes on this clone: Its antigen is unidentified.

General study findings and limits: Listed as cytomegalovirus-associated were about 160 TCR beta chains.

In the PCR, 60 Vbeta and 13 Jbeta primers were used. Only in-frame clones appear in the TCRdb table, and some are missing; sequencing was by immunoSEQ multiplex PCR. The sample includes approximately 160,000 clones, around 77% of them seen just once. The sequence was collected from a woman aged 25 to 39 in good health and CMV-seronegative. The sample comprised PBMCs.

The DNA for the CDR3 is TGCGCCAGCAGTGACCCGGTAGCGGGGGGCGACACAGATACGCAGTATTTT. This codes for CASSDPVAGGDTDTQYF. This rearrangement joins TRBV10-1 to TRBJ2-3, with TRBD2 matching over 10 bases. Trimming took 3 bases from V and 2 from J; bases not matched to a gene: 8. Germline assignment: CDR1 WNHNN and CDR2 SYGVQD (reference sequence). CDR3 length: 17 amino acids.